Following are 22 T cell receptor beta chains from one sample sequenced in a study of control samples from healthy donors and cancer patients. Produced via immunoSEQ multiplex PCR; TCRdb's table is partial and in-frame only. The data show fewer than 60,000 clones, with 90% to 95% seen just once and approximately 2.2% held by the top ten. Sequenced input: blood. The source of these receptors is a young man in good health.

The chain combines TRBV6-2 or TRBV6-3 with TRBJ2-1; 9 positions agree with TRBD2. V lost 2 bases and J lost 10; bases outside the gene matches: 9. The CDR3 extends over 15 amino acids. Germline CDR1 reads MNHEY; CDR2 reads SVGEGT. The chain's CDR3 is CASSYPFSGRDEQFF. The CDR3, as DNA: TGTGCCAGCAGTTACCCTTTTAGCGGGAGAGACGAGCAGTTCTTC.

The CDR3: CASSLVGTGELFF. The CDR3 DNA follows: TGTGCCAGCAGCTTAGTAGGGACCGGGGAGCTGTTTTTT. This chain joins TRBV11-3 and TRBJ2-2; D ambiguous. Germline V gene sequence: CDR1 SGHNT, CDR2 YENEEA. Trimming cost V 1 base and J 5 bases, with 5 bases left between them. The CDR3 is made up of 13 amino acids.

The chain is built from TRBV19 and TRBJ2-7, with D possibly TRBD1 on 6 matching bases. Germline loops: CDR1 LNHDA, CDR2 SQIVND (reference sequence). The CDR3 contains 12 residues. Trimming removed 4 bases from V and 3 bases from J, with 7 bases in between. The CDR3 region has the DNA TGTGCCAGTAGTAAACAGGGCTACGAGCAGTACTTC. Translating gives CASSKQGYEQYF.

J is TRBJ1-5 and V is TRBV19; D uncertain. The CDR3 extends over 16 amino acids. The germline V and J ends were trimmed by 1 base and 0 bases, with 10 bases remaining between them. CDR1 is LNHDA, CDR2 SQIVND, per germline (reference sequence). CDR3 bases: TGTGCCAGTAGTATAGTAGGCGGCGATAGCAATCAGCCCCAGCATTTT. Translated: CASSIVGGDSNQPQHF.

This clone was counted only a few times. V usage is TRBV4-1 and J usage is TRBJ1-2; D is unclear. With 0 bases removed from V and 9 bases from J, the gap between germline ends came to 14 bases. There are 14 residues in the CDR3. Germline CDR1 is MGHRA and CDR2 is YSYEKL. CDR3 in amino acids: CASSQDTGRESYTF. As DNA, the CDR3 is TGCGCCAGCAGCCAAGATACCGGCCGGGAGAGCTACACCTTC.

V and J are TRBV12-3 or TRBV12-4 and TRBJ2-7; D remains unclear. The V end was cut by 1 base, the J end by 3 bases, with 4 bases between. The CDR3 runs to 12 residues. CDR3 coding DNA: TGTGCCAGCAGTTTAGGGCTCTACGAGCAGTACTTC. Amino acid sequence: CASSLGLYEQYF.

This chain joins TRBV7-9 and TRBJ2-3; TRBD2 aligns across 9 bases. Germline trimming cut 5 bases from V and 2 bases from J; bases unmatched to any gene: 8. Germline CDR1 SEHNR, CDR2 FQNEAQ (reference sequence). CDR3 length: 16 amino acids. CDR3 sequence reads: CASSPIPGLATDTQYF. Here the CDR3 DNA reads TGTGCCAGCAGCCCCATCCCGGGACTAGCCACAGATACGCAGTATTTT.

The genes are TRBV7-9 and TRBJ2-7; the match to TRBD2 covers 7 bases. CDR1 and CDR2 from the germline V gene are SEHNR and FQNEAQ (reference sequence). This CDR3 spans 16 amino acids. Trimming took 4 bases from V and 2 from J; bases not matched to a gene: 11. In DNA form, the CDR3 reads TGTGCCAGCAGCTCCCCCGGTTTGCGGGGGACCTACGAGCAGTACTTC. It encodes CASSSPGLRGTYEQYF.

The rearrangement joins TRBV4-1 to TRBJ2-2; D might be TRBD2 (5 bases). Per germline, CDR1 MGHRA and CDR2 YSYEKL. Between the trimmed V and J ends, which lost 1 base and 4 bases, there was a span of 13 bases. The CDR3 loop spans 16 amino acids. The DNA for the CDR3 is TGCGCCAGCAGCCAAGGGGTCGGGATGGGCACCGGGGAGCTGTTTTTT. Protein: CASSQGVGMGTGELFF.

This chain joins TRBV7-8 and TRBJ1-1, with D possibly TRBD1 on 5 matching bases. Germline V gives CDR1 SGHVS, CDR2 FQNEAQ. CDR3 length: 14 amino acids. The V gene lost 5 bases and the J gene lost 0 bases, with 10 bases spanning the gap. The CDR3 region has the DNA TGTGCCAGCAGCCTCACAGGATTGAACACTGAAGCTTTCTTT. The encoded protein is CASSLTGLNTEAFF. The full variable domain, in which reference TRBV7-8 and TRBJ1-1 provide the parts outside the CDR3, is GAGVSQSPRYKVAKRGQDVALRCDPISGHVSLFWYQQALGQGPEFLTYFQNEAQLDKSGLPSDRFFAERPEGSVSTLKIQRTQQEDSAVYLCASSLTGLNTEAFFGQGTRLTVV.

This clone was seen once. The rearrangement joins TRBV4-3 to TRBJ2-3; TRBD2 is a possible D gene (5 bases). Germline-derived CDR1 and CDR2 are LGHNA and YSLEER. Trimming removed 5 bases from V and 2 bases from J, with 8 bases in between. The CDR3 loop spans 13 amino acids. The CDR3 here is CASSWTPTDTQYF. In DNA form, the CDR3 reads TGCGCCAGCAGCTGGACTCCCACAGATACGCAGTATTTT.

V is TRBV29-1 and J is TRBJ2-6; D not resolved. Germline assignment: CDR1 SQVTM and CDR2 ANQGSEA. With 7 bases removed from V and 0 bases from J, the gap between germline ends came to 4 bases. There are 12 residues in the CDR3. The CDR3 DNA reads as TGCAGCGCGAACTCTGGGGCCAACGTCCTGACTTTC. It is translated as CSANSGANVLTF.

On this clone itself: One end of the junction does not line up with germline, which may come from a read error. V and J are TRBV5-4 and TRBJ2-7, with D perhaps given as TRBD1 or TRBD2 (6 bases each). There are 13 residues in the CDR3. CDR1 and CDR2 from the germline V gene are SGHNT and YYREEE (reference sequence). DNA of the CDR3: TGTGCCAGCCGCTTGGGGGGCGGGGACGAGCAGTACTTC. Its translation is CASRLGGGDEQYF.

This clone was counted once. The J gene is TRBJ1-1, the V gene TRBV7-9; D is undetermined. CDR3 length equals 14 residues. The V end lost 3 bases, the J end lost 1 base, and 9 bases lay between the germline ends. Germline assignment: CDR1 SEHNR and CDR2 FQNEAQ (reference sequence). The CDR3 loop reads CASSLGSKNTEAFF. DNA of the CDR3: TGTGCCAGCAGCTTGGGCAGTAAGAACACTGAAGCTTTCTTT.

DNA for the CDR3: TGTGCCAGCAGTTCAACCTGGACATATGGAGCTTTCTTT. The encoded protein is CASSSTWTYGAFF. The chain recombines TRBV27 with TRBJ1-1; maybe TRBD1 (5 bases). CDR3 length equals 13 residues. The V and J ends lost 4 bases and 10 bases respectively, with 16 bases between them. The germline V gene encodes CDR1 MNHEY and CDR2 SMNVEV (reference sequence).

V and J are TRBV6-2 or TRBV6-3 and TRBJ2-2; 8 bases line up with TRBD1. J was trimmed by 4 bases and V by 6 bases; bases with no gene match: 7. Per the germline V gene, CDR1 is MNHEY and CDR2 is SVGEGT. This CDR3 spans 15 amino acids. CDR3 sequence (DNA): TGTGCCAGCAGCCGCGGACAGGGTTTCACCGGGGAGCTGTTTTTT. Translated: CASSRGQGFTGELFF.

This clone was seen only once. The chain joins TRBV2 to TRBJ1-3, with D unresolved. CDR3 length equals 14 residues. V lost 4 bases and J 4 bases, leaving 11 bases between the germline ends. The germline V gene encodes CDR1 SNHLY and CDR2 FYNNEI. CDR3 sequence: CASSGYGQGNTIYF. Here the CDR3 DNA reads TGTGCCAGCAGTGGTTATGGCCAGGGAAACACCATATATTTT. Using reference TRBV2 and TRBJ1-3 for the parts outside the CDR3, the full variable domain is EPEVTQTPSHQVTQMGQEVILRCVPISNHLYFYWYRQILGQKVEFLVSFYNNEISEKSEIFDDQFSVERPDGSNFTLKIRSTKLEDSAMYFCASSGYGQGNTIYFGEGSWLTVV.

The J gene is TRBJ2-7, the V gene TRBV30, with 9 bases fitting TRBD2. The J segment lost 3 bases and the V segment lost 4 bases, leaving 7 bases of the junction unmatched. Germline CDR1 GTSNPN, CDR2 SVGIG (reference sequence). The length of the CDR3 is 14 residues. The DNA for the CDR3 is TGTGCCTGGAAGGGACTAGCACCCAACTACGAGCAGTACTTC. This translates into CAWKGLAPNYEQYF.

The rearrangement uses TRBV19 and TRBJ2-6; D unclear. The CDR3 consists of 14 residues. From germline, CDR1 is LNHDA and CDR2 SQIVND (reference sequence). V was pared by 5 bases and J by 2 bases, with 7 bases between. The CDR3 DNA follows: TGTGCCAGTAGTTTGGACCCTGGGGCCAACGTCCTGACTTTC. This encodes CASSLDPGANVLTF.

The chain joins TRBV6-2 or TRBV6-3 to TRBJ2-1, with TRBD2 matching 12 bases. CDR1 is MNHEY, CDR2 SVGEGT, per germline. The V gene end was trimmed by 6 bases and the J gene end by 9 bases; junction bases not matched to a gene: 9. This CDR3 region has 15 residues. CDR3 loop: CASSLTASGRGEQFF. CDR3 sequence (DNA): TGTGCCAGCAGCCTTACTGCTAGCGGGAGGGGTGAGCAGTTCTTC.

The J gene is TRBJ2-7, the V gene TRBV19; a weak D match, TRBD2 (6 bases). This CDR3 comprises 15 residues. Trimming shortened V by 3 bases and J by 2 bases, and 14 bases separated the two germline ends. Germline loops: CDR1 LNHDA, CDR2 SQIVND (reference sequence). CDR3 nucleotide sequence: TGTGCCAGTAGTATCCGGCAGGGCGGGGCCTACGAGCAGTACTTC. It codes for CASSIRQGGAYEQYF.

V and J are TRBV5-1 and TRBJ1-4; 7 nucleotides align to TRBD1. J was trimmed by 7 bases and V by 4 bases; bases with no gene match: 7. This CDR3 contains 14 residues. Germline loops: CDR1 SGHRS, CDR2 YFSETQ. As DNA, the CDR3 is TGCGCCAGCAGCATCGACAGGGCGGGTGAAAAACTGTTTTTT. Protein sequence: CASSIDRAGEKLFF.